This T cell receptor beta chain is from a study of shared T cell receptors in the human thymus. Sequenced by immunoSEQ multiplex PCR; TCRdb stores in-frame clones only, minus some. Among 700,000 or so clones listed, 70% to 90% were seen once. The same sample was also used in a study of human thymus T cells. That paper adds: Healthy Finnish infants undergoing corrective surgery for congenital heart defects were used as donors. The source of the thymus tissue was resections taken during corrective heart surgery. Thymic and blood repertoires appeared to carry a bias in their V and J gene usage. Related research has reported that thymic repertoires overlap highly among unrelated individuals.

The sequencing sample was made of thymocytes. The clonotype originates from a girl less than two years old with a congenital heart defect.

CDR3 DNA sequence: TGTGCCAGCAGCTTTCGTCCGGGACAGTCCTACGAGCAGTACTTC. Protein: CASSFRPGQSYEQYF. The chain couples TRBV7-2 to TRBJ2-7, with 7 bases identical to TRBD1. Germline V gene lookup returns CDR1 SGHTA and CDR2 FQGNSA. This CDR3 has 15 amino acids. The J segment lost 1 base and the V segment lost 3 bases, leaving 6 bases of the junction unmatched.